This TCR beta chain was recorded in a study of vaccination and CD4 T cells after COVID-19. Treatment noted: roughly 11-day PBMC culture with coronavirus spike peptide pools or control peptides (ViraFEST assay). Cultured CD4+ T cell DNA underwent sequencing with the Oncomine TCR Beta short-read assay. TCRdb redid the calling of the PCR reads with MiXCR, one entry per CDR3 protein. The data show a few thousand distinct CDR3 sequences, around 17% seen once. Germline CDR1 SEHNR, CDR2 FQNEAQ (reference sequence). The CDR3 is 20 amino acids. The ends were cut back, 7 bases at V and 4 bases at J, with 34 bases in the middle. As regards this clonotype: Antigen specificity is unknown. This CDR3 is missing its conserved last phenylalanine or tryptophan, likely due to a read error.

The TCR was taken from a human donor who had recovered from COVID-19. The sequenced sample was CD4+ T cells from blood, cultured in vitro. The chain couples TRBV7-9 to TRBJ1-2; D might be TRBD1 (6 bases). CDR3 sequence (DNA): TGTGCCAGCACCCCTCCTCCTAGTAGATTCAAGACAGGACCGACCTATGGCTACACCCTC. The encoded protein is CASTPPPSRFKTGPTYGYTL.